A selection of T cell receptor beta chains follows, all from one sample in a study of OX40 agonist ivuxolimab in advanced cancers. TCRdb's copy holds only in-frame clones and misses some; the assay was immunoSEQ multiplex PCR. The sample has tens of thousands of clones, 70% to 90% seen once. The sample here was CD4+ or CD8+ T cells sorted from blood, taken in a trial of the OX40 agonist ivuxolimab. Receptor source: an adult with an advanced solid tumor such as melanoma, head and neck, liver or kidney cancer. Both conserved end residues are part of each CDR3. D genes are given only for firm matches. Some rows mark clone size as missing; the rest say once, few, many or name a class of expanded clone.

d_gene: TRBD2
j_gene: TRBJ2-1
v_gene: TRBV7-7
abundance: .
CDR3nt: TGTGCTAGCAGCTTAGGAACTAGCGGTTACAATGAGCAGTTCTTC
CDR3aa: CASSLGTSGYNEQFF

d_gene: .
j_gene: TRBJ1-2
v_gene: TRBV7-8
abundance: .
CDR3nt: TGTGCCAGCAGCTTAGGGCAGGGCGGCTATGGCTACACCTTC
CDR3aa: CASSLGQGGYGYTF

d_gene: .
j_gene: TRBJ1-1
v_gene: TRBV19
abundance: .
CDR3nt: TGTGCCAGTAGTATGGGCTGGGGGGCCGGACCTGAAGCTTTCTTT
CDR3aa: CASSMGWGAGPEAFF

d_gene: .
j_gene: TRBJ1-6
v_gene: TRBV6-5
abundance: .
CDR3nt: TGTGCCAGCAGTTCCATCACCGGGACGGAACCCCTCCACTTT
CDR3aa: CASSSITGTEPLHF

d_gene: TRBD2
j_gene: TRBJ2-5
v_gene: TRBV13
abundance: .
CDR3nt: TGTGCCAGCAGCCTCTGGACTAGCGGGACCCAAGAGACCCAGTACTTC
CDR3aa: CASSLWTSGTQETQYF

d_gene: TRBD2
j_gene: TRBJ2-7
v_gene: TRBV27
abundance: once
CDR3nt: TGTGCCAGCAGACTAGCGGGAGGGCCCACAAGTTTCTACGAGCAGTACTTC
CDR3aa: CASRLAGGPTSFYEQYF

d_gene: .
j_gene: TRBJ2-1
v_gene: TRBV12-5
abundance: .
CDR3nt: TGTGCTAGTGTTTCGGAGGGAAATGAGCAGTTCTTC
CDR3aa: CASVSEGNEQFF

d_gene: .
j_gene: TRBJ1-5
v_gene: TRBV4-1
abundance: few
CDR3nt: TGTGCCAGCAGCCAGTTCGCCCAAGCGGGCAATCAGCCCCAGCATTTT
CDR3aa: CASSQFAQAGNQPQHF

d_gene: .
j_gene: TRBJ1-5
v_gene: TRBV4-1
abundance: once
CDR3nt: TGCGCCAGCAGCCAAGTAGAATTCGATCAGCCCCAGCATTTT
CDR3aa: CASSQVEFDQPQHF

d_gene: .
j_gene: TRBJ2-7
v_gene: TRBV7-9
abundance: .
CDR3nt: TGTGCCAGCAGCTCCCCAACGCGTACAGGGAAAGTTTCATACGAGCAGTACTTC
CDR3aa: CASSSPTRTGKVSYEQYF

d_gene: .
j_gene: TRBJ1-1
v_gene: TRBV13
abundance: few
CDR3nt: TGTGCCAGCAGCTTAGGGCAAAACACTGAAGCTTTCTTT
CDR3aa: CASSLGQNTEAFF

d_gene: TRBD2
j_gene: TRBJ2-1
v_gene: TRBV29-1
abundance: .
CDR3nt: TGCAGCGTTGAAGGACTAGCGGGAGGGTACTACAATGAGCAGTTCTTC
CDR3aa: CSVEGLAGGYYNEQFF

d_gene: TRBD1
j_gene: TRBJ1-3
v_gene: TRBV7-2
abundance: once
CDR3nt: TGTGCCAGCAGCTTCGGGACAGGGGTGGAAAACACCATATATTTT
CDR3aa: CASSFGTGVENTIYF

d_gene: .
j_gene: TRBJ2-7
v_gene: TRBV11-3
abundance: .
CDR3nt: TGTGCCAGCCTCCGGGAGCTTCCCTACGAGCAGTACTTC
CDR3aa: CASLRELPYEQYF

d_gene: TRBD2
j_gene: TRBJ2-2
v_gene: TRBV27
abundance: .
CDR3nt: TGTGCCAGCAGTTTAACTCTAGGACTAGCGTCGAACACCGGGGAGCTGTTTTTT
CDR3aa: CASSLTLGLASNTGELFF

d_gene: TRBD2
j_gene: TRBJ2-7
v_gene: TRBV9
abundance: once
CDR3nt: TGTGCCAGCAGCGTAGCGGCGGGGGGCCAGGACGAGCAGTACTTC
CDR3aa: CASSVAAGGQDEQYF

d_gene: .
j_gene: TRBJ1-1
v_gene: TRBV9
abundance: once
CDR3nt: TGTGCCAGCAGCGCTTTTGGTCTAGCCTCTGAAGCTTTCTTT
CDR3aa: CASSAFGLASEAFF

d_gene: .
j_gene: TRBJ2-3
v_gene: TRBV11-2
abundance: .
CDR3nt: TGTGCCAGCAGCTTAGGGCGCGGCGGATTGGATACGCAGTATTTT
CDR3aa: CASSLGRGGLDTQYF

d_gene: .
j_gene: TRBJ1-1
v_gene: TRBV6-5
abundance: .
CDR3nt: TGTGCCAGCAGTTACTCCCCGGGGAACACTGAAGCTTTCTTT
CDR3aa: CASSYSPGNTEAFF

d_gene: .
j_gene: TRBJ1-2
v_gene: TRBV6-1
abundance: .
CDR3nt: TGTGCCAGCAGTGAGGGGCAGTTTTATGGCTACACCTTC
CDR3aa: CASSEGQFYGYTF

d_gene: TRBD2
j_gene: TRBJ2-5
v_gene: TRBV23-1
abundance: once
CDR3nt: TGCGCCAGCAGTCAATCGTTCGGGAGGTCAGGGAGTGGGGAGACCCAGTACTTC
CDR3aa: CASSQSFGRSGSGETQYF

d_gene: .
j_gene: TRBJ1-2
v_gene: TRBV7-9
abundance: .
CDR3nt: TGTGCCAGCAGTGATGGTAGCAGGGGTACGTATGGCTACACCTTC
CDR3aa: CASSDGSRGTYGYTF

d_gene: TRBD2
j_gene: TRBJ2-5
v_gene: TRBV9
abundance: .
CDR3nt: TGTGCCAGCAGCGTAGGGGGTAGCGGGAGGGAGACCCAGTACTTC
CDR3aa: CASSVGGSGRETQYF

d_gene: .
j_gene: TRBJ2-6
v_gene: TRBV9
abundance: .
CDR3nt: TGTGCCAGCGAACGTCCTGGGGCCAACGTCCTGACTTTC
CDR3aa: CASERPGANVLTF

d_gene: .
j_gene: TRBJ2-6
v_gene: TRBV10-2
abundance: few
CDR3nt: TGCGCCAGCAGCGGCAGGGAGCCCTCTGGGGCCAACGTCCTGACTTTC
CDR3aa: CASSGREPSGANVLTF